This is a list of T cell receptor beta chains from one sample in a study of T cell repertoires in cytomegalovirus infection. No antigen has been identified for these receptors. TCRdb ran MiXCR on the reads and lists one entry per CDR3 protein. The sample lists about 570,000 distinct CDR3 sequences, about 39% occurring once. The sample here was cultured PBMCs, taken from culture after CMV antigen stimulation. The source is a human donor in good health (CMV status not recorded). Some clones in this sample may be carry-over from other donors' samples. The CDR3 runs from the conserved cysteine through the conserved F or W. D genes are given only for firm matches. Some rows have no size entry. The others give once, few or many, or a class for an expanded clone.

V,size,J,D,DNA,CDR3
TRBV7-2,few,TRBJ2-5,-,TGTGCCAGCAGCTTAGTAGCACCACAAGAGACCCAGTACTTC,CASSLVAPQETQYF
TRBV7-2,-,TRBJ2-5,TRBD2,TGTGCCAGCAGCGGGGGACTAAGTAAAACCCAGTACTTC,CASSGGLSKTQYF
TRBV19,-,TRBJ2-3,-,TGTGCCAGTACCCTACAACCAGGGGTTACGCAGTATTTT,CASTLQPGVTQYF
TRBV5-4,-,TRBJ2-1,-,TGTGCCAGCAGCGGTAGGGGGGGCGCCTACAATGAGCAGTTCTTC,CASSGRGGAYNEQFF
TRBV7-3,-,TRBJ2-3,-,TGTGCCAGCAGAATCTTGGCACAGACTACGCAGTATTTT,CASRILAQTTQYF
TRBV11-3,-,TRBJ2-2,-,TGTGCCAGCAGGATCCGGGAGCCCAACACCGGGGAGCTGTTTTTT,CASRIREPNTGELFF
TRBV19,-,TRBJ2-5,-,TGTGCCAGTAGTTACAGCCTCCCAGAGACCCAGTACTTC,CASSYSLPETQYF
TRBV12-3/TRBV12-4,-,TRBJ1-1,-,TGTGCCAGCAGCCTCCGGGACAATATGAACACTGAAGCTTTCTTT,CASSLRDNMNTEAFF
TRBV7-8,-,TRBJ1-2,TRBD1,TGTGCCAGCAGCCCAAAACGACAGGGAACTAACTATGGCTACACCTTC,CASSPKRQGTNYGYTF
TRBV2,-,TRBJ2-5,-,TGTGCCAGCAGACAAACAGGTGGCGAGACCCAGTACTTC,CASRQTGGETQYF
TRBV6-2/TRBV6-3,-,TRBJ2-3,TRBD2,TGTGCCAGCAGTTACTCGACCAGCGGGAGACGCCCAGATACGCAGTATTTT,CASSYSTSGRRPDTQYF
TRBV7-2,-,TRBJ2-1,-,TGTGCCAGCAGGGAGAGTCCCCCGAGTGGGCAGTTCTTC,CASRESPPSGQFF
TRBV12-3/TRBV12-4,-,TRBJ2-1,-,TGTGCCAGCAGTTTAGGGGTACCCCGCGATGAGCAGTTCTTC,CASSLGVPRDEQFF
TRBV2,-,TRBJ2-4,-,TGTGCCAGCAGTGAAGGGCCGGGGGCGGCTTGGTTTCAGTACTTC,CASSEGPGAAWFQYF
TRBV7-1,-,TRBJ2-1,-,TGTGCCAGCACGACCACGGGGTTCTTC,CASTTTGFF
TRBV7-6,-,TRBJ2-7,TRBD2,TGTGCCAGCAGCTCCTGGACTAGCGGGGACAGCTACGAGCAGTACTTC,CASSSWTSGDSYEQYF
TRBV7-9,-,TRBJ1-4,-,TGTGCCAGCAGCTTCACAGGGATTGCAACTAATGAAAAACTGTTTTTT,CASSFTGIATNEKLFF
TRBV7-6,few,TRBJ2-3,TRBD2,TGTGCCAGCAGCCCTGGACTAGCGGGAGTATCAGATACGCAGTATTTT,CASSPGLAGVSDTQYF
TRBV12-3/TRBV12-4,once,TRBJ2-7,TRBD2,TGTGCCAGCAGTTTCCCGACTAGCGGGAGTCCCTACGAGCAGTACTTC,CASSFPTSGSPYEQYF
TRBV6-2/TRBV6-3,-,TRBJ2-1,-,TGTGCCAGCACAAAGCGGTCCTCCTACAATGAGCAGTTCTTC,CASTKRSSYNEQFF
TRBV4-1,few,TRBJ1-2,-,TGCGCCAGCAGCCAAGTTGCAGGGCGGGATGGCTACACCTTC,CASSQVAGRDGYTF
TRBV7-2,-,TRBJ2-2,TRBD2,TGTGCCAGCAGCTTCACCGGGACTAGCGGGAGCCTCGGGGAGCTGTTTTTT,CASSFTGTSGSLGELFF
TRBV7-7,-,TRBJ2-5,TRBD2,TGTGCCAGCAGCAGGGGACTAGCGGGATTCCAAGAGACCCAGTACTTC,CASSRGLAGFQETQYF
TRBV4-3,-,TRBJ1-2,-,TGCGCCAGCAGCCAAGTCAGCAATAACTATGGCTACACCTTC,CASSQVSNNYGYTF
TRBV6-1,-,TRBJ1-2,-,TGTGCCAGCAGTTACACGGGAACGGGGGGCTACACCTTC,CASSYTGTGGYTF
TRBV4-3,few,TRBJ2-1,TRBD2,TGCGCCAGCAGCCAAGGTGAAGCGGGAGGTTACAATGAGCAGTTCTTC,CASSQGEAGGYNEQFF
TRBV6-6,few,TRBJ2-2,-,TGTGCCAGCAGTTACTCGATGAGGCGGGTGGTTCCGACCGGGGAGCTGTTTTTT,CASSYSMRRVVPTGELFF
TRBV7-9,-,TRBJ1-2,-,TGTGCCAGCAGCTTAGGAGACGGAGTTGACAACTATGGCTACACCTTC,CASSLGDGVDNYGYTF
TRBV2,few,TRBJ2-1,TRBD2,TGTGCCAGCATCGGCAGACTAGCGGGGGACAATGAGCAGTTCTTC,CASIGRLAGDNEQFF
TRBV6-1,-,TRBJ2-2,-,TGTGTCACACCCTTACAGAAGTCGAACACCGGGGAGCTGTTTTTT,CVTPLQKSNTGELFF
TRBV18,few,TRBJ1-3,TRBD1,TGTGCCAGCTCACCGGGCAGAGACAGGGGCTACGGAAACACCATATATTTT,CASSPGRDRGYGNTIYF
TRBV7-2,few,TRBJ2-3,TRBD2,TGTGCCAGCAGCCAAGGGGGACTAGCGGGAGAGATCGGTACGCAGTATTTT,CASSQGGLAGEIGTQYF
TRBV20-1,-,TRBJ2-1,TRBD1,TGCAGTGCTGGGCCGGGACAGGGTTATGAGCAGTTCTTC,CSAGPGQGYEQFF
TRBV7-2,many,TRBJ1-4,-,TGTGCCAGCAGCACCCGCGGGGGCCCAACTAATGAAAAACTGTTTTTT,CASSTRGGPTNEKLFF